The T cell receptor (beta chain) under discussion was sequenced for a study of OX40 agonist ivuxolimab in advanced cancers. Describing the broader study: Ivuxolimab was a fully human IgG2 agonistic monoclonal antibody targeting the costimulatory receptor OX40 (CD134). Patients were allowed to have had prior anti-PD-1, anti-PD-L1 or anti-CTLA-4 therapy, and 40% of the dose-escalation patients had been treated with checkpoint inhibitors. The purpose of peripheral TCRbeta sequencing was to test whether ivuxolimab changed TCR sequence diversity and led to clonal T-cell expansion. The paper reports the monotherapy dose-escalation portion (N of about 47 patients) of the phase I ivuxolimab trial. In the dose-escalation cohort, 70% to 85% of patients were male, and the mean age was 60 years with a range of about 20 to 79. Intravenous ivuxolimab was administered to patients every 2 weeks at six dose levels: 0.01, 0.1, 0.3, 1.5, 3 and 10 mg/kg. Of the approximately 54 dose-escalation patients, hepatocellular carcinoma was present in about 19, melanoma in approximately 15, renal cell carcinoma in 9 and head and neck cancer in 9. Partial responses occurred in three dose-escalation patients, of whom one had hepatocellular carcinoma and two had cutaneous melanoma. The study at large found these results: The antigen specificity of the clonally expanded peripheral T cells was not determined. At doses from 0.1 to 3.0 mg/kg, clonal expansion was seen in both CD4+ and CD8+ blood T cells between baseline and week 6. Low levels of normalized T-cell clonal expansion were also seen in some patients who did not respond. In the 0.1-3.0 mg/kg groups, partial responders were among the patients with the lowest normalized peripheral clonal expansion, particularly in CD8+ T cells. After ivuxolimab, more expanded clones were found on average in CD8+ T cells than in CD4+ T cells.

This clone has just a few counts. What this receptor recognizes is not known. The input lacks base qualities; no much larger clone sits a single base away. To sequence the TCRbeta CDR3 region, genomic DNA was isolated from the sorted cells. TCRbeta CDR3 regions were sequenced using the immunoSEQ Assay. Entries here come from immuneACCESS through TCRdb and include only in-frame sequences with V and J called. Some clones fail to appear in such tables; in the studies checked, an unresolved V gene covers under half of the shortfall, and the cause of the remainder is unknown. Across this sample there are tens of thousands of clones, with 83% seen only once. Approximately 1.5% of the sample comes from the top ten. Patients with autoimmune disease history or receiving systemic immunosuppression were excluded from the trial. Peripheral blood for TCR sequencing was collected from all dose cohorts at baseline, on cycle 4 day 1, and on cycle 7 day 1. The samples were taken from a phase I, first-in-human, multicenter, open-label dose-escalation trial of ivuxolimab. Adults with locally advanced or metastatic head and neck squamous cell, hepatocellular, melanoma or renal cell carcinoma were enrolled in the trial. CD4+ and CD8+ T cells were sorted separately from peripheral blood before TCR sequencing.

From its cysteine to its phenylalanine, the CDR3 spans 16 amino acids. The retained sequence is limited to the CDR3, 48 bases, with the frame set at the first base. V loses 2 bases of germline sequence and J loses 2 bases, and the interval between the two ends is 11 bases. CDR1 SGHRS and CDR2 YFSETQ are derived from the germline V gene. This clonotype was sampled from an adult with an advanced solid tumor such as melanoma, head and neck, liver or kidney cancer. The chain couples TRBV5-1 to TRBJ2-6, with a tentative D gene TRBD2 over 5 matching bases. The sequencing used CD4+ or CD8+ T cells sorted from blood, collected in a trial of the OX40 agonist ivuxolimab. Here is the DNA: TGCGCCAGCAGCTTAATTTCGGGGACTGGGGCCAACGTCCTGACTTTC. Translated, it gives CASSLISGTGANVLTF.